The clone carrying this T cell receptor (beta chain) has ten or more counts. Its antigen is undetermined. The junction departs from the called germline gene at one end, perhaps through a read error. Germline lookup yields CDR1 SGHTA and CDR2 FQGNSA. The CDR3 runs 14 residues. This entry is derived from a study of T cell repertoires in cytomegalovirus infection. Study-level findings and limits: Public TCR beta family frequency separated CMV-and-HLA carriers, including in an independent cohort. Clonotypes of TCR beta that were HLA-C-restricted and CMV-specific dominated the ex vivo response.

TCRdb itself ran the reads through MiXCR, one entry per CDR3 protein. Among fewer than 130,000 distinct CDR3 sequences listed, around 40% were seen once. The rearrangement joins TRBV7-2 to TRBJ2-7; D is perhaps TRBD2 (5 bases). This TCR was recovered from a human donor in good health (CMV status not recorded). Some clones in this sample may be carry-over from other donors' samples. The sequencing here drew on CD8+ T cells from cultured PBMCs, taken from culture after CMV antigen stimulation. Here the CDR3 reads CASSLNPGSFEQYF. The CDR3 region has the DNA TGTGCCAGCAGCTTAAATCCGGGGTCCTTCGAGCAGTACTTC.